This T cell receptor beta chain was captured in a study of blood T cell repertoires in COVID-19. For the study at large: PBMCs, B-cell-depleted T cells, or T cells were the source of the cDNA or gDNA that made up the material.

In the source study's methods: For nucleated cells, counts were estimated from reference gene primer amplification. The protocol was immunoSEQ multiplex PCR, while the TCRdb copy is restricted to in-frame clones and leaves out a portion. That table supplies the V and J calls and clone size; D and trimming were determined from the DNA. The table shows about 120,000 clones, with approximately 88% occurring only once. The CDR3 is 16 amino acids. V lost 0 bases and J lost 2, with 13 bases in between. The germline V gene encodes CDR1 SGHNT and CDR2 YENEEA. V gene TRBV11-3 combines with J gene TRBJ1-1; maybe TRBD1 (6 bases). The TCR sequence derives from a man aged 50 to 59 with acute or convalescent COVID-19. The sample comprised peripheral blood. The chain's CDR3 is CASSLDTQGPNTEAFF. In DNA form, the CDR3 reads TGTGCCAGCAGCTTAGACACACAGGGACCTAACACTGAAGCTTTCTTT. Together with reference TRBV11-3 and TRBJ1-1, the CDR3 gives the full variable domain: EAGVVQSPRYKIIEKKQPVAFWCNPISGHNTLYWYLQNLGQGPELLIRYENEEAVDDSQLPKDRFSAERLKGVDSTLKIQPAELGDSAVYLCASSLDTQGPNTEAFFGQGTRLTVV.